This T cell receptor (beta chain) was identified in a study of OX40 agonist ivuxolimab in advanced cancers. Here immunoSEQ multiplex PCR was the method, and the copy in TCRdb shows in-frame clones only, minus some. The sample holds tens of thousands of clones; around 90% are singletons and the top ten take approximately 0.45%. As for this clone: Its specificity is unknown.

Study-wide results and caveats: Doses of 0.1 to 3.0 mg/kg were accompanied by clonal expansion of CD4+ and CD8+ blood T cells by week 6. Researchers report that CD8+ T cells had, on average, more expanded clones than CD4+. Which antigen the expanded peripheral T cells recognized is unknown.

The clonotype originates from an adult with an advanced solid tumor such as melanoma, head and neck, liver or kidney cancer. The starting material was CD4+ or CD8+ T cells sorted from blood, obtained in a trial of the OX40 agonist ivuxolimab.

CDR3 protein: CASSQTGTTYGYTF. For the CDR3, the DNA is TGCGCCAGCAGCCAAACCGGGACCACCTATGGCTACACCTTC. This chain connects TRBV4-3 to TRBJ1-2, with D perhaps matching TRBD1 (5 bases). Germline-derived CDR1 and CDR2 are LGHNA and YSLEER. CDR3 size: 14 residues. With 2 bases removed from V and 4 bases from J, the gap between germline ends came to 11 bases.